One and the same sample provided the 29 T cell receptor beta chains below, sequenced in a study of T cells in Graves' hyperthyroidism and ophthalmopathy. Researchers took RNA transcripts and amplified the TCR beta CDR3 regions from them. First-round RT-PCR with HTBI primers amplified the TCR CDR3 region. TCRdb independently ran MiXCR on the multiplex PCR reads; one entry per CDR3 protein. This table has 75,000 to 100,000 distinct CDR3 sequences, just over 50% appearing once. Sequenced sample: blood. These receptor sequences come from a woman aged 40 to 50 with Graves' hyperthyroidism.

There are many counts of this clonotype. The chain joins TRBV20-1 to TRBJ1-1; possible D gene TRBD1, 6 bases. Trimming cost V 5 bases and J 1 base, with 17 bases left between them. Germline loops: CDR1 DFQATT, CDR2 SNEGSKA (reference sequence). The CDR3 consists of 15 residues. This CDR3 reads CSAPRGGPSNTEAFF. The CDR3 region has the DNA TGCAGTGCTCCCCGAGGGGGGCCTTCGAACACTGAAGCTTTCTTT.

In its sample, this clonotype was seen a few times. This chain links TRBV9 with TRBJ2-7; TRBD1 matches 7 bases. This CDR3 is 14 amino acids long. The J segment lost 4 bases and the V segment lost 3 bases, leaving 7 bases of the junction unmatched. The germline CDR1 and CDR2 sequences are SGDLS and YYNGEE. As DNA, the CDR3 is TGTGCCAGCAGCGGACAGGGAGAGGGATACGAGCAGTACTTC. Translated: CASSGQGEGYEQYF.

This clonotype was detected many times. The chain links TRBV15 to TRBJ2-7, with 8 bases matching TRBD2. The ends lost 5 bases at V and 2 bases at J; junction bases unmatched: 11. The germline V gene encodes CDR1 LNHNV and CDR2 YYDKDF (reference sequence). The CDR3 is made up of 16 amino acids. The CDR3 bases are TGTGCCACCAGCCCCTCGGGGGGGGTGCGCACCTACGAGCAGTACTTC. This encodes CATSPSGGVRTYEQYF.

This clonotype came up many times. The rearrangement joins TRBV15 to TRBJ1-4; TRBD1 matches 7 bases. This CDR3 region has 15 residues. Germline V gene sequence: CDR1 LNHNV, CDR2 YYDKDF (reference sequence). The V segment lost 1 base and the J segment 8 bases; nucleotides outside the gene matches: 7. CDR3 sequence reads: CATSRAGTADEKLFF. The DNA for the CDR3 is TGTGCCACCAGCAGAGCCGGGACAGCGGACGAAAAACTGTTTTTT.

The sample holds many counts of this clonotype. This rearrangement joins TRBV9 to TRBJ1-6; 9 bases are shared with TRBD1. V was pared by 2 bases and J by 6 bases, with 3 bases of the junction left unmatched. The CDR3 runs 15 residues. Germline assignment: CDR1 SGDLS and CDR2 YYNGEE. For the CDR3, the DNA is TGTGCCAGCAGCGTGGCGACAGGGGGTAATTCACCCCTCCACTTT. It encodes CASSVATGGNSPLHF.

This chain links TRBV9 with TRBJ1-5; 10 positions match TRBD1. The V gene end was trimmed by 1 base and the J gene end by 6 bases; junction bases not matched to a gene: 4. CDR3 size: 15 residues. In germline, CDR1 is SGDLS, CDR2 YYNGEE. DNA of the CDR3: TGTGCCAGCAGCGTATCCGGGACAGGGGTTCAGCCCCAGCATTTT. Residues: CASSVSGTGVQPQHF.

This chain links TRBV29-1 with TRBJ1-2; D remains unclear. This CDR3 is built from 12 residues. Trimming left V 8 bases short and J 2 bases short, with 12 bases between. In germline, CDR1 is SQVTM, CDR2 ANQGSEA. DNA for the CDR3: TGCAGCTTATCCCACGCCAACTATGGCTACACCTTC. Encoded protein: CSLSHANYGYTF.

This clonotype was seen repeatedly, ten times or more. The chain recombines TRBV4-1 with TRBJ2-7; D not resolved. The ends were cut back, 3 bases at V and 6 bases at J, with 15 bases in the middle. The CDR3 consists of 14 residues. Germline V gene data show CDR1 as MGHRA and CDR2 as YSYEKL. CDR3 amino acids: CASSHSRLVGEQYF. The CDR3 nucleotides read TGCGCCAGCAGCCATTCTCGATTGGTGGGCGAGCAGTACTTC.

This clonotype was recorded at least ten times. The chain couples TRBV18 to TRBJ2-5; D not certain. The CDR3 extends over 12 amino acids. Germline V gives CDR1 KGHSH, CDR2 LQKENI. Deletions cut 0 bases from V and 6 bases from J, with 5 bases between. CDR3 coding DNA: TGTGCCAGCTCACCACCGATAAAGACCCAGTACTTC. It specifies CASSPPIKTQYF.

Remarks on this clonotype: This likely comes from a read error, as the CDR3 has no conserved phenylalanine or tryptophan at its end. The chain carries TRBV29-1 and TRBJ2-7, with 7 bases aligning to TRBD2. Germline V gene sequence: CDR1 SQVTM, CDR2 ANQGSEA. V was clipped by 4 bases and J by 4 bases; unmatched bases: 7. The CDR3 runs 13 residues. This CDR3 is CSVAWASGYEQYL. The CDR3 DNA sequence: TGCAGCGTTGCCTGGGCTAGCGGATACGAGCAGTACCTC.

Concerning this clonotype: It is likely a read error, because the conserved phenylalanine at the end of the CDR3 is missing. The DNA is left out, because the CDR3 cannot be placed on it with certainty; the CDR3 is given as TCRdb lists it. The CDR3 sequence is CATSDSNRGKYY. The V gene is TRBV24-1, the J gene TRBJ2-5; TRBD1 was called by the table and not checked on the DNA. The CDR3 contains 12 residues when both ends are counted. CDR1 KGHDR and CDR2 SFDVKD come from the germline V gene.

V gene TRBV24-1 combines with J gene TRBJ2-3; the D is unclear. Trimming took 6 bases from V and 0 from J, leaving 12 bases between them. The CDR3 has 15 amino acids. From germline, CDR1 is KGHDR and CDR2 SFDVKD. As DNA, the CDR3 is TGTGCCACCAGTCGAGGATGGGGAAGCACAGATACGCAGTATTTT. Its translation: CATSRGWGSTDTQYF.

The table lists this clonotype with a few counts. CDR3 residues: CASSPRGAGSLTGELFF. The CDR3 DNA reads as TGTGCCAGCAGCCCCAGGGGGGCGGGAAGTCTAACCGGGGAGCTGTTTTTT. This sequence joins TRBV7-2 and TRBJ2-2, with a weak D call TRBD1 (7 bases). The V end was cut by 5 bases, the J end by 5 bases, with 21 bases between. CDR1 is SGHTA and CDR2 is FQGNSA in the germline V gene. This CDR3 contains 17 residues.

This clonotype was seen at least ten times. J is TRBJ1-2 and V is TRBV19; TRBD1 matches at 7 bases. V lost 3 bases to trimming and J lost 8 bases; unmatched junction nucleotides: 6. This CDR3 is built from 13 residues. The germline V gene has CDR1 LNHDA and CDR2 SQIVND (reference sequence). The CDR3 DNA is TGTGCCAGTAGTATCCGGGACAGTAGCGGCTACACCTTC. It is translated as CASSIRDSSGYTF.

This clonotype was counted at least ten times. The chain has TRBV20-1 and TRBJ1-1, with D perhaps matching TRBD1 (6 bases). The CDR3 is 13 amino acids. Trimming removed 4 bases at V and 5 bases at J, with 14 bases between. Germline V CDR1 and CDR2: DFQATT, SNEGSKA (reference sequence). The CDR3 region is CSAMEWGLTEAFF. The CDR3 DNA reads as TGCAGTGCTATGGAGTGGGGGCTAACTGAAGCTTTCTTT.

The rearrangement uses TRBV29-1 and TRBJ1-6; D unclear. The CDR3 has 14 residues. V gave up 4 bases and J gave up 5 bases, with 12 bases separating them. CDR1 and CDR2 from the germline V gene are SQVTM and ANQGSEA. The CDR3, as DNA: TGCAGCGTTGGGGCATACGGGAATAATTCACCCCTCCACTTT. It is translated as CSVGAYGNNSPLHF.

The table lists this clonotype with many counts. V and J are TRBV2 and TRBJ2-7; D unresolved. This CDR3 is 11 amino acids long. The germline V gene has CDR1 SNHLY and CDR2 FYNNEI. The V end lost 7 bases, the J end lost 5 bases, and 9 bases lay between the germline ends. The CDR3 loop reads CASTMGHEQYF. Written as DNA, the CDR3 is TGTGCCAGCACAATGGGCCACGAGCAGTACTTC.

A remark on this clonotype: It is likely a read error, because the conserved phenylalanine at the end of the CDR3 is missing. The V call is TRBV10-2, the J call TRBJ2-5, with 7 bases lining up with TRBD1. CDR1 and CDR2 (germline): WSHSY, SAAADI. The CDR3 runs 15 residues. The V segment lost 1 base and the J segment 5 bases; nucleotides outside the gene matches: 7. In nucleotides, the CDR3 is TGCGCCAGCAGTGAGTTTGGGACAGTCCAGGAGACCCAGTACCTC. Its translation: CASSEFGTVQETQYL.

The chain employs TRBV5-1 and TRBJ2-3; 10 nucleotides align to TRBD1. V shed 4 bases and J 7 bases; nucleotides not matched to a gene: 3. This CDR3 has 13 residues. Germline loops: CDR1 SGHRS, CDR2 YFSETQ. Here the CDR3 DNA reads TGCGCCAGCAGCGGGACAGGGGTAAATACGCAGTATTTT. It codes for CASSGTGVNTQYF.

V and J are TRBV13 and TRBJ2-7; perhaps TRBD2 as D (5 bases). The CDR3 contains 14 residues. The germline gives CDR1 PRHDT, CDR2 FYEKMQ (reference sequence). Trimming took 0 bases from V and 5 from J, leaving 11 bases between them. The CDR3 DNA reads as TGTGCCAGCAGCTTAGGGGGCGCGGGTGACGAGCAGTACTTC. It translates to CASSLGGAGDEQYF.

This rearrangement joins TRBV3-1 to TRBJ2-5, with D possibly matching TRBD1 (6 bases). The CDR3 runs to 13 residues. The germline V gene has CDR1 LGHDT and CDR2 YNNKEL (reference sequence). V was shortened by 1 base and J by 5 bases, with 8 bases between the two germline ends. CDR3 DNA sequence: TGTGCCAGCAGCCAAGGCACAGGGGAGACCCAGTACTTC. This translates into CASSQGTGETQYF.

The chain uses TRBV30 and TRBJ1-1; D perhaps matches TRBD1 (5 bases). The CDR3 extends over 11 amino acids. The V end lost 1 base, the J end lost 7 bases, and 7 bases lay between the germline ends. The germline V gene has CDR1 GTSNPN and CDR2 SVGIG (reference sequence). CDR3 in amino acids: CAWSDDSEAFF. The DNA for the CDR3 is TGTGCCTGGAGTGACGACAGTGAAGCTTTCTTT.

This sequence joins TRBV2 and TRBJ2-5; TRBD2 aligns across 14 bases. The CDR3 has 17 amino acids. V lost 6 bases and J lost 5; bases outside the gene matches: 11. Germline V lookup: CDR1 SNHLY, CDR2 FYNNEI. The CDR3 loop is CASSRPGLAGVRETQYF. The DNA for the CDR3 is TGTGCCAGCAGCAGACCGGGACTAGCGGGAGTCAGGGAGACCCAGTACTTC.

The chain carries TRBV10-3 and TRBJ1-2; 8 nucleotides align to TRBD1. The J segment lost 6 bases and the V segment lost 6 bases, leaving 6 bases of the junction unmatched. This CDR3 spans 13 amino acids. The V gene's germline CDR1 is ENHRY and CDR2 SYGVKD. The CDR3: CAIREDRAHGYTF. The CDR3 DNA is TGTGCCATCAGGGAGGACAGGGCCCATGGCTACACCTTC.

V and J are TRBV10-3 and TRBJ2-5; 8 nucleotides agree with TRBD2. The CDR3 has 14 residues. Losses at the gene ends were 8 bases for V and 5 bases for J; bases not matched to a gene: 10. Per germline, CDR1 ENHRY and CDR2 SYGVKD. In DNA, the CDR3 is TGTGCCATCGGGCAAGCGGGAGTCAGGGAGACCCAGTACTTC. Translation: CAIGQAGVRETQYF.

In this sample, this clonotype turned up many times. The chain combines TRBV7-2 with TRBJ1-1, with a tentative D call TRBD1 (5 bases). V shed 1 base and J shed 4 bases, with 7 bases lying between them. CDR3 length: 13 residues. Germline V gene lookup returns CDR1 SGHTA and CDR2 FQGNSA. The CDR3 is CASSLGGTTEAFF. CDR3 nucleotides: TGTGCCAGCAGCTTAGGAGGGACCACTGAAGCTTTCTTT. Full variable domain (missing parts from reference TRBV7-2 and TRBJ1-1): GAGVSQSPSNKVTEKGKDVELRCDPISGHTALYWYRQSLGQGLEFLIYFQGNSAPDKSGLPSDRFSAERTGGSVSTLTIQRTQQEDSAVYLCASSLGGTTEAFFGQGTRLTVV.

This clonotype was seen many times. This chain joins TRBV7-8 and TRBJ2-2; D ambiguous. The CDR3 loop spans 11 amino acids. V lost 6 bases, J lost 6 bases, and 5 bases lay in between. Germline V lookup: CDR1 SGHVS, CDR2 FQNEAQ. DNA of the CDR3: TGTGCCAGCAGATCTGCCGGGGAGCTGTTTTTT. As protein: CASRSAGELFF.

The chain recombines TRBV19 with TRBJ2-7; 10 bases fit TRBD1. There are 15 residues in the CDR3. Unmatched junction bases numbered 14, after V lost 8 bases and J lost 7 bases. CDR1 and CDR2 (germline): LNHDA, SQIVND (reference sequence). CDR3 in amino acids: CASGLAGTGEHEQYF. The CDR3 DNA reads TGTGCCAGTGGACTTGCCGGGACAGGGGAGCATGAGCAGTACTTC.

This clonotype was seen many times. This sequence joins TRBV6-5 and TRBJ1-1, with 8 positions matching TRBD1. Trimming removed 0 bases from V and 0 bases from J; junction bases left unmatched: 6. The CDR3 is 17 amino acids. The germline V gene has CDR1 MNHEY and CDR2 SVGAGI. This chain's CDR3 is CASSYSMSGGLNTEAFF. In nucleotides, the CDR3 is TGTGCCAGCAGTTACTCGATGTCAGGGGGCTTGAACACTGAAGCTTTCTTT.